This T cell receptor beta chain was sequenced in a study of cytomegalovirus exposure and HLA in healthy donors. Germline assignment: CDR1 SEHNR and CDR2 FQNEAQ (reference sequence). The CDR3 sequence is 15 residues long. V shed 3 bases, J shed 7 bases, and the junction held 11 bases outside the gene matches. Findings and caveats of the study: Rare TCR sequences dominated, though some public TCRs recurred in many donors. The authors listed around 150 TCR beta chains as cytomegalovirus-associated.

The repertoire was sequenced with immunoSEQ multiplex PCR; TCRdb's copy has only in-frame clones and lacks some. Of 75,000 to 95,000 clones in the sample, roughly 97% are singletons; the top ten hold 0.6% to 0.85%. It was the roughly 110-subject validation cohort, separate from the 666-subject first cohort, to which the donors belonged. About this clone itself: Its antigen is still unknown.

The V call is TRBV7-9, the J call TRBJ1-1, with 7 nucleotides matching TRBD1. What was sequenced was PBMCs. The receptor's source is a man between 18 and 35 years old in good health and CMV-seronegative. The CDR3, as DNA: TGTGCCAGCAGCTTTAAGGGGGTGGGACAGTTTGAAGCTTTCTTT. Its translation is CASSFKGVGQFEAFF.